This T cell receptor beta chain derives from a study of siplizumab effects on memory and regulatory T cells. Findings and caveats of the study: The study found naive T cells seemingly more diverse than memory cells and seemingly major alloresponse contributors. Phenotypic classification as naive or memory proved unattainable for roughly 80-96% of proliferating CD4+ or CD8+ clones. A small minority of alloreactive clones were mapped to unstimulated subsets. Siplizumab significantly brought down the alloreactive sequences that trace back to unstimulated CD4+ memory cells.

This table comes from immunoSEQ multiplex PCR, and its TCRdb copy is limited to in-frame clones, with some not included. The top ten hold around 0.25% of the sample, which has fewer than 45,000 clones, about 89% seen once. In regard to this clone: Its specificity is not known.

The germline gives CDR1 SGHRS, CDR2 YFSETQ. V lost 0 bases and J lost 0; bases outside the gene matches: 2. The CDR3 extends over 15 amino acids. The sequence was obtained from a human donor in good health. The material sequenced was naive CD4+ T cells sorted from blood. This chain joins TRBV5-1 and TRBJ2-7, with 8 bases identical to TRBD2. The CDR3 sequence: CASSLEAGASYEQYF. The CDR3 DNA is TGCGCCAGCAGCTTGGAAGCGGGAGCCTCCTACGAGCAGTACTTC.